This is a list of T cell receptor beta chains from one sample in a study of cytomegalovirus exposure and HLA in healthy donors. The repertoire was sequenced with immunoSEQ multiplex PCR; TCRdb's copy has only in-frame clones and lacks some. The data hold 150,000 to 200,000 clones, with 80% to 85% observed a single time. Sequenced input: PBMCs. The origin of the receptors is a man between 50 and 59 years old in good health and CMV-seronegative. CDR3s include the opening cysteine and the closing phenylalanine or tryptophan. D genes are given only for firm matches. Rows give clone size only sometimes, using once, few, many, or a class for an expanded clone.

CDR3 DNA: TGCGCCAGCAGCTTGACTAGCGGGGTACCACAAGAGACCCAGTACTTC
CDR3 protein: CASSLTSGVPQETQYF
V gene: TRBV5-1
clone size: .
J gene: TRBJ2-5
D gene: TRBD2

CDR3 DNA: TGTGCCAGCAGTTACTCGGCCAACGGGGTTAGGGCTTTCTTT
CDR3 protein: CASSYSANGVRAFF
V gene: TRBV6-5
clone size: .
J gene: TRBJ1-1
D gene: .

CDR3 DNA: TGTGCCTCCAACGGGGCCAGCGGGAGGGCCCCCTACAATGAGCAGTTCTTC
CDR3 protein: CASNGASGRAPYNEQFF
V gene: TRBV28
clone size: .
J gene: TRBJ2-1
D gene: TRBD2

CDR3 DNA: TGTGCCAGCAGTGCACAGGGGGCAGGGGCCCTTAACTATGGCTACACCTTC
CDR3 protein: CASSAQGAGALNYGYTF
V gene: TRBV25-1
clone size: .
J gene: TRBJ1-2
D gene: TRBD1

CDR3 DNA: TGTGCCAGCAGCTTGGCCGCGGGGCGGGAGTTTTCTTACGAGCAGTACTTC
CDR3 protein: CASSLAAGREFSYEQYF
V gene: TRBV5-4
clone size: .
J gene: TRBJ2-7
D gene: TRBD2

CDR3 DNA: TGTGCCAGCAGCTCCCGGACAGGGGCGTACTACGAGCAGTACTTC
CDR3 protein: CASSSRTGAYYEQYF
V gene: TRBV7-2
clone size: few
J gene: TRBJ2-7
D gene: TRBD1

CDR3 DNA: TGTGCGAGCGGCCTAGCGGGGGGACAAGAGACCCAGTACTTC
CDR3 protein: CASGLAGGQETQYF
V gene: TRBV7-9
clone size: .
J gene: TRBJ2-5
D gene: TRBD2

CDR3 DNA: TGTGCCAGCATGAAGCCCGGTACCGGGGAGCTGTTTTTT
CDR3 protein: CASMKPGTGELFF
V gene: TRBV28
clone size: .
J gene: TRBJ2-2
D gene: .

CDR3 DNA: TGTGCTAGCAGCGCCCAGGGGCCTGACGAGCAGTACTTC
CDR3 protein: CASSAQGPDEQYF
V gene: TRBV7-7
clone size: .
J gene: TRBJ2-7
D gene: .

CDR3 DNA: TGTGCCAGCAGTTACTCAGCCGGAGGCGGAGGCTACACCTTC
CDR3 protein: CASSYSAGGGGYTF
V gene: TRBV6-5
clone size: .
J gene: TRBJ1-2
D gene: .

CDR3 DNA: TGTGCCAGCAGCCAAGGGTGGGGATGGGGCAACGAGCAGTACTTC
CDR3 protein: CASSQGWGWGNEQYF
V gene: TRBV14
clone size: .
J gene: TRBJ2-7
D gene: .